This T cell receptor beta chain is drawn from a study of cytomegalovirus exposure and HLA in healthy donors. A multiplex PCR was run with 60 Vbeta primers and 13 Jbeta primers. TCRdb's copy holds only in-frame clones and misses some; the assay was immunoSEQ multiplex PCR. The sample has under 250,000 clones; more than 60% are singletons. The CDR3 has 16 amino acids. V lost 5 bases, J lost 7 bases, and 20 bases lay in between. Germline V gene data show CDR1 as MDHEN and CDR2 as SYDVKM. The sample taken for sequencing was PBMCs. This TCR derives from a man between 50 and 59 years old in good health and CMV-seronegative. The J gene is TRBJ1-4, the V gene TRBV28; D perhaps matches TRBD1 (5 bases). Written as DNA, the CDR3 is TGTGCCAGCAGTCCCACAGGCGCGGTCAAGGGTGAAAAACTGTTTTTT. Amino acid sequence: CASSPTGAVKGEKLFF.